Listed below are T cell receptor beta chains from one sample, sequenced in a study of shared clonotypes between healthy human individuals. Libraries were prepared by immunoSEQ multiplex PCR; TCRdb keeps only in-frame clonotypes and omits some of them. This table has roughly 2.1 million clones, approximately 94% appearing once. Sequencing used naive CD8+ T cells from PBMCs. The receptors derive from a man between 18 and 29 years old in good health. Some clones in this sample may be carry-over from other donors' samples. CDR3s include the opening cysteine and the closing phenylalanine or tryptophan. Fields, in order: V gene, clone size, J gene, D gene, CDR3 protein, CDR3 DNA. A D gene is named only where the DNA matches it firmly. Expanded clones are given a class, and other clones once, few, many or no size at all.

TRBV19,NA,TRBJ1-2,NA,CASSHRDRRNYGYTF,TGTGCCAGTAGCCATAGGGACCGGAGGAACTATGGCTACACCTTC
TRBV11-2,NA,TRBJ2-1,NA,CALGGNEQFF,TGTGCCCTTGGAGGCAATGAGCAGTTCTTC
TRBV27,NA,TRBJ2-1,NA,CASSLSKLAEDNEQFF,TGTGCCAGCAGTTTATCGAAGCTAGCTGAGGACAATGAGCAGTTCTTC
TRBV28,NA,TRBJ1-5,TRBD1,CASSSGQAHNQPQHF,TGTGCCAGCAGTTCGGGACAGGCGCACAATCAGCCCCAGCATTTT
TRBV27,NA,TRBJ2-7,NA,CASRSGGEQYF,TGTGCCAGCAGGTCCGGAGGCGAGCAGTACTTC
TRBV7-2,NA,TRBJ1-2,NA,CASSSIGSWDGYTF,TGTGCCAGCAGCTCAATAGGGAGTTGGGATGGCTACACCTTC
TRBV9,NA,TRBJ2-1,TRBD1,CASSVSYRGRRDEQFF,TGTGCCAGCAGCGTAAGCTACAGGGGGCGCCGCGATGAGCAGTTCTTC
TRBV15,once,TRBJ2-1,NA,CATSRVGANEQFF,TGTGCCACCAGCAGAGTTGGCGCCAATGAGCAGTTCTTC
TRBV28,NA,TRBJ2-7,NA,CASSSPDEAGATYEQYF,TGTGCCAGCAGTTCTCCGGACGAGGCAGGAGCAACCTACGAGCAGTACTTC
TRBV5-1,NA,TRBJ1-1,NA,CASSLGVMGNTEAFF,TGCGCCAGCAGCTTGGGGGTAATGGGGAACACTGAAGCTTTCTTT
TRBV10-3,NA,TRBJ2-2,NA,CAISERASANTGELFF,TGTGCCATCAGTGAGCGGGCGTCCGCGAACACCGGGGAGCTGTTTTTT
TRBV10-3,NA,TRBJ2-7,NA,CAISESGGKWSYEQYF,TGTGCCATCAGTGAGTCTGGAGGGAAGTGGTCCTACGAGCAGTACTTC
TRBV7-2,NA,TRBJ1-1,TRBD1,CASSLALRGRMGTEAFF,TGTGCCAGCAGCTTAGCGTTAAGGGGGCGAATGGGAACTGAAGCTTTCTTT
TRBV5-1,few,TRBJ1-1,NA,CASRYLGGTEAFF,TGCGCCAGCAGATATTTAGGGGGGACTGAAGCTTTCTTT
TRBV27,NA,TRBJ2-7,NA,CASSVAAFYEQYF,TGTGCCAGCAGTGTAGCGGCCTTCTACGAGCAGTACTTC
TRBV4-3,NA,TRBJ2-1,NA,CASSQDRVGQPSPHRLEQFF,TGCGCCAGCAGCCAAGATCGGGTAGGACAGCCTAGCCCCCACCGACTCGAGCAGTTCTTC
TRBV6-1,once,TRBJ1-5,TRBD1,CASKGQGNQPQHF,TGTGCCAGCAAGGGACAGGGCAACCAGCCCCAGCATTTT
TRBV6-1,NA,TRBJ2-2,TRBD2,CASSDRGLAGGTGELFF,TGTGCCAGCAGTGACCGCGGACTAGCGGGAGGAACCGGGGAGCTGTTTTTT
TRBV13,NA,TRBJ2-7,TRBD1,CASSLVTGPTYEQYF,TGTGCCAGCAGCTTAGTGACAGGGCCAACCTACGAGCAGTACTTC
TRBV4-2,NA,TRBJ1-2,NA,CASSQFLGSYGYTF,TGTGCCAGCAGCCAATTTTTGGGGTCCTATGGCTACACCTTC
TRBV27,NA,TRBJ2-1,NA,CASSPSLGPSSYNEQFF,TGTGCCAGCAGTCCCTCTTTAGGCCCGAGCTCCTACAATGAGCAGTTCTTC
TRBV28,NA,TRBJ2-2,TRBD2,CASSRLAGRDGELFF,TGTGCCAGCAGTCGACTAGCGGGACGAGACGGGGAGCTGTTTTTT
TRBV5-5,once,TRBJ1-4,NA,CASSFGQTNEKLFF,TGTGCCAGCAGCTTTGGGCAGACTAATGAAAAACTGTTTTTT
TRBV4-3,NA,TRBJ1-3,NA,CASSQVDSLSGNTIYF,TGCGCCAGCAGCCAAGTCGACAGCCTCTCTGGAAACACCATATATTTT
TRBV11-3,NA,TRBJ2-1,NA,CASSLAGRINEQFF,TGTGCCAGCAGCTTAGCGGGAAGAATCAATGAGCAGTTCTTC
TRBV7-9,NA,TRBJ2-3,TRBD1,CASSLASQGVMQYF,TGTGCCAGCAGCTTAGCGTCCCAGGGGGTGATGCAGTATTTT
TRBV27,few,TRBJ1-5,TRBD1,CASSRTGYQPQHF,TGTGCCAGCAGCAGGACAGGGTACCAGCCCCAGCATTTT
TRBV30,NA,TRBJ1-5,NA,CACGRRNQPQHF,TGTGCCTGTGGACGGCGGAATCAGCCCCAGCATTTT
TRBV4-1,NA,TRBJ1-2,NA,CASSHGTNYGYTF,TGCGCCAGCAGCCACGGGACAAACTATGGCTACACCTTC
TRBV19,once,TRBJ2-3,NA,CASSMRGASSDTQYF,TGTGCCAGTAGTATGAGGGGAGCTTCCTCAGATACGCAGTATTTT
TRBV6-6,NA,TRBJ2-7,TRBD2,CASSYSGLAGYEQYF,TGTGCCAGCAGTTACTCGGGGCTAGCGGGGTACGAGCAGTACTTC
TRBV21-1,NA,TRBJ2-7,NA,CASIPFRPPRSYEQYF,TGTGCCAGCATCCCCTTCCGGCCCCCGAGGTCCTACGAGCAGTACTTC
TRBV7-3,NA,TRBJ2-7,NA,CASSLNSAYEQYF,TGTGCCAGCAGCTTAAACTCGGCCTACGAGCAGTACTTC
TRBV6-5,few,TRBJ1-2,NA,CASSYTSGGSYTF,TGTGCCAGCAGTTACACCTCAGGTGGGAGCTACACCTTC
TRBV11-2,NA,TRBJ1-2,NA,CASSVGAPMYGYTF,TGTGCCAGCAGCGTTGGGGCCCCTATGTATGGCTACACCTTC
TRBV5-6,NA,TRBJ2-3,NA,CASSLARDILHTQYF,TGTGCCAGCAGCTTGGCCCGGGACATACTTCATACGCAGTATTTT
TRBV9,NA,TRBJ2-1,NA,CASGSESYNEQFF,TGTGCCAGCGGGAGCGAGTCCTACAATGAGCAGTTCTTC
TRBV7-9,NA,TRBJ1-4,TRBD1,CASSGGQGGNEKLFF,TGTGCCAGCAGCGGTGGACAGGGAGGTAATGAAAAACTGTTTTTT
TRBV7-6,NA,TRBJ1-1,NA,CASRETALNTEAFF,TGTGCCAGCAGAGAGACAGCCTTGAACACTGAAGCTTTCTTT
TRBV11-2,NA,TRBJ1-3,NA,CASVNGPGNTIYF,TGTGCCAGCGTGAACGGACCTGGAAACACCATATATTTT
TRBV7-2,NA,TRBJ2-1,NA,CASSSPADMSYNEQFF,TGTGCCAGCAGCTCTCCCGCGGACATGAGCTACAATGAGCAGTTCTTC
TRBV28,once,TRBJ1-1,NA,CASRQGWNTEAFF,TGTGCCAGCAGGCAGGGTTGGAACACTGAAGCTTTCTTT
TRBV18,NA,TRBJ1-2,TRBD1,CASTGGQGPNGYTF,TGTGCCAGCACAGGGGGACAGGGGCCCAATGGCTACACCTTC
TRBV28,NA,TRBJ1-5,TRBD1,CASGRDRRYSNQPQHF,TGTGCCAGCGGCCGGGACAGAAGATATAGCAATCAGCCCCAGCATTTT
TRBV7-9,NA,TRBJ2-1,NA,CASSSPPSNEQFF,TGTGCCAGCAGCTCACCTCCCAGCAATGAGCAGTTCTTC
TRBV10-2,few,TRBJ1-2,NA,CASSERSANYGYTF,TGCGCCAGCAGTGAGAGATCAGCTAACTATGGCTACACCTTC
TRBV11-2,NA,TRBJ2-7,NA,CASSLGLGTMPYEQYF,TGTGCCAGCAGCTTAGGTCTTGGGACAATGCCCTACGAGCAGTACTTC
TRBV5-1,NA,TRBJ2-3,NA,CASSLDGSWSTDTQYF,TGCGCCAGCAGCTTGGATGGCAGTTGGAGCACAGATACGCAGTATTTT
TRBV9,NA,TRBJ2-2,TRBD2,CASSAPTSGRGTGELFF,TGTGCCAGCAGCGCCCCTACTAGCGGGAGAGGCACCGGGGAGCTGTTTTTT
TRBV5-5,NA,TRBJ2-1,NA,CASSLRVESSYNEQFF,TGTGCCAGCAGCTTGCGAGTCGAGAGCTCCTACAATGAGCAGTTCTTC
TRBV19,NA,TRBJ2-7,NA,CASSGRDLSSYEQYF,TGTGCCAGTAGTGGCCGGGACCTCAGCTCCTACGAGCAGTACTTC
TRBV28,NA,TRBJ2-2,NA,CASSRDSNTGELFF,TGTGCCAGCAGTCGGGATTCGAACACCGGGGAGCTGTTTTTT
TRBV9,NA,TRBJ1-5,NA,CASSVGQGPNQPQHF,TGTGCCAGCAGCGTAGGGCAGGGTCCCAATCAGCCCCAGCATTTT
TRBV5-8,NA,TRBJ2-3,NA,CASSLVAGRTGTQYF,TGTGCCAGCAGCTTGGTAGCAGGGAGGACGGGTACGCAGTATTTT